The 21 T cell receptor beta chains in this list originate from one sample, sequenced in a study of identifying expanded T cells in peripheral blood. The method was immunoSEQ multiplex PCR; TCRdb's version includes in-frame clones alone and lacks a portion of them. This table holds 80,000 to 90,000 clones, around 91% found once. The sample comprised blood. The receptors derive from a person aged 18-70 years in good health.

The chain uses TRBV5-4 and TRBJ2-2, with 11 bases lining up with TRBD2. Losses at the gene ends were 5 bases for V and 6 bases for J; bases not matched to a gene: 6. Per the germline V gene, CDR1 is SGHNT and CDR2 is YYREEE (reference sequence). The CDR3 length is 15 residues. DNA of the CDR3: TGTGCCAGCAGTAGCGGGAGGGCGAGGTCCGGGGAGCTGTTTTTT. Its protein product is CASSSGRARSGELFF.

The chain couples TRBV2 to TRBJ1-1; 7 nucleotides agree with TRBD1. The CDR3 spans 15 residues. In germline, CDR1 is SNHLY, CDR2 FYNNEI. Trimming cost V 6 bases and J 5 bases; bases outside gene matches: 12. DNA for the CDR3: TGTGCCAGCAGACCTAACAGGGGAGTAAGAACTGAAGCTTTCTTT. It is translated as CASRPNRGVRTEAFF.

The V and J genes are TRBV7-9 and TRBJ2-5; D may be TRBD1 (5 bases). Trimming shortened V by 5 bases and J by 5 bases, and 12 bases separated the two germline ends. The CDR3 spans 13 residues. Per the germline V gene, CDR1 is SEHNR and CDR2 is FQNEAQ (reference sequence). The CDR3 nucleotides read TGTGCCAGCAGCAAGCAGGGTGGGGAGACCCAGTACTTC. This sequence encodes CASSKQGGETQYF.

V usage is TRBV19 and J usage is TRBJ2-7; TRBD2 aligns across 11 bases. The CDR3 length is 13 residues. V shed 5 bases and J 5 bases; nucleotides not matched to a gene: 2. Germline V CDR1 and CDR2: LNHDA, SQIVND (reference sequence). The CDR3 spells CASSVGLADEQYF. The CDR3 DNA reads as TGTGCCAGTAGTGTGGGACTAGCGGACGAGCAGTACTTC.

This sequence joins TRBV19 and TRBJ2-7, with TRBD1 matching over 9 bases. Germline V CDR1 and CDR2: LNHDA, SQIVND (reference sequence). The CDR3 is 13 residues long. The V and J ends lost 5 bases and 3 bases, in that order; junction bases with no gene match: 2. The CDR3 sequence: CASSATGGYEQYF. CDR3 sequence (DNA): TGTGCCAGTAGTGCGACAGGGGGCTACGAGCAGTACTTC. The full variable domain, in which reference TRBV19 and TRBJ2-7 provide the parts outside the CDR3, is DGGITQSPKYLFRKEGQNVTLSCEQNLNHDAMYWYRQDPGQGLRLIYYSQIVNDFQKGDIAEGYSVSREKKESFPLTVTSAQKNPTAFYLCASSATGGYEQYFGPGTRLTVT.

The J gene is TRBJ2-1, the V gene TRBV9; no reliable D call. This CDR3 has 16 residues. V was clipped by 0 bases and J by 0 bases, with 10 bases between them. The V gene's germline CDR1 is SGDLS and CDR2 YYNGEE. The DNA of the CDR3 is TGTGCCAGCAGCGTAGACGCAAGGATCTCCTACAATGAGCAGTTCTTC. The encoded protein is CASSVDARISYNEQFF.

The genes are TRBV4-1 and TRBJ2-3; D might be TRBD1 or TRBD2, each matching 5 bases. This CDR3 contains 15 residues. Germline values: CDR1 MGHRA, CDR2 YSYEKL. Trimming took 0 bases from V and 0 from J, leaving 7 bases between them. CDR3 coding DNA: TGCGCCAGCAGCCAAGAACGGGGCAGCACAGATACGCAGTATTTT. Translation gives CASSQERGSTDTQYF.

V is TRBV2 and J is TRBJ1-5; D remains unclear. The CDR3 length is 15 residues. Per the germline V gene, CDR1 is SNHLY and CDR2 is FYNNEI. Trimming pared 7 bases from V and 4 bases from J, leaving 17 bases between. CDR3 sequence (DNA): TGTGCCAGCAAGTTTCGGGAGGCAGCAAATCAGCCCCAGCATTTT. Protein: CASKFREAANQPQHF. Using reference TRBV2 and TRBJ1-5 for the parts outside the CDR3, the full variable domain is EPEVTQTPSHQVTQMGQEVILRCVPISNHLYFYWYRQILGQKVEFLVSFYNNEISEKSEIFDDQFSVERPDGSNFTLKIRSTKLEDSAMYFCASKFREAANQPQHFGDGTRLSIL.

The rearrangement links TRBV29-1 to TRBJ2-1; D is undetermined. There are 10 residues in the CDR3. CDR1 is SQVTM, CDR2 ANQGSEA, per germline. V lost 5 bases to trimming and J lost 9 bases, with 8 bases between them. The CDR3 DNA sequence: TGCAGCGTTTTAGTCCCTGAGCAGTTCTTC. It translates to CSVLVPEQFF.

V gene TRBV6-6 combines with J gene TRBJ1-1; D uncertain. This CDR3 is 14 amino acids long. CDR1 is MNHNY, CDR2 SVGAGI, per germline (reference sequence). V was clipped by 2 bases and J by 4 bases, with 11 bases between them. The CDR3 is CASSYDTQFTEAFF. CDR3 sequence (DNA): TGTGCCAGCAGTTACGATACCCAATTCACTGAAGCTTTCTTT.

The chain has TRBV29-1 and TRBJ2-1, with TRBD1 matching over 11 bases. Germline values: CDR1 SQVTM, CDR2 ANQGSEA. Unmatched junction bases numbered 5, after V lost 4 bases and J lost 6 bases. The CDR3 is 14 residues long. The CDR3 DNA is TGCAGCGTTGCACCGGGACAGGGGGGCAATGAGCAGTTCTTC. It specifies CSVAPGQGGNEQFF.

This clone was observed a single time. V usage is TRBV4-1 and J usage is TRBJ1-3; maybe TRBD1 (6 bases). With 1 base removed from V and 1 base from J, the gap between germline ends came to 14 bases. Germline V gene sequence: CDR1 MGHRA, CDR2 YSYEKL. The CDR3 consists of 17 residues. The CDR3, as DNA: TGCGCCAGCAGCCAAGGCAACAGGGCGGATTCTGGAAACACCATATATTTT. Translation gives CASSQGNRADSGNTIYF.

Here the CDR3 reads CASSLGPQGNTEAFF. CDR3 coding DNA: TGTGCCAGCAGCTTAGGACCCCAGGGGAACACTGAAGCTTTCTTT. The chain is built from TRBV7-8 and TRBJ1-1; a possible D gene is TRBD1 (5 bases). Per the germline V gene, CDR1 is SGHVS and CDR2 is FQNEAQ. Trimming cost V 1 base and J 1 base, with 10 bases left between them. This CDR3 is 15 amino acids long.

The gene calls are TRBV19 and TRBJ2-3, with a tentative D call TRBD2 (6 bases). Germline CDR1 LNHDA, CDR2 SQIVND (reference sequence). The CDR3 is 14 residues long. Trimming shortened V by 3 bases and J by 0 bases, and 7 bases separated the two germline ends. The CDR3 protein is CASSIRGSTDTQYF. Here the CDR3 DNA reads TGTGCCAGTAGTATTCGGGGGAGCACAGATACGCAGTATTTT.

V usage is TRBV10-3 and J usage is TRBJ1-3; D unclear. CDR3 length: 13 amino acids. Germline CDR1 is ENHRY and CDR2 is SYGVKD. Trimming pared 7 bases from V and 0 bases from J, leaving 7 bases between. The DNA for the CDR3 is TGTGCCATCAAGGCAATCTCTGGAAACACCATATATTTT. Translation gives CAIKAISGNTIYF.

This clone was picked up one time. This chain links TRBV15 with TRBJ2-7; D is perhaps TRBD1 (8 bases). Germline assignment: CDR1 LNHNV and CDR2 YYDKDF (reference sequence). Between the trimmed V and J ends, which lost 2 bases and 2 bases, there was a span of 16 bases. The CDR3 has 16 amino acids. CDR3 loop: CATSRQQGGNAYEQYF. CDR3 bases: TGTGCCACCAGCAGACAACAGGGGGGGAACGCCTACGAGCAGTACTTC.

The gene calls are TRBV2 and TRBJ2-5, with 7 nucleotides matching TRBD2. CDR1 and CDR2 from the germline V gene are SNHLY and FYNNEI. This CDR3 region has 13 residues. V was clipped by 4 bases and J by 4 bases; unmatched bases: 3. The CDR3 DNA reads TGTGCCAGCAGTGGGGGAGGGCTAGAGACCCAGTACTTC. Translated, it gives CASSGGGLETQYF. The complete variable domain, with remaining parts taken from reference TRBV2 and TRBJ2-5, reads EPEVTQTPSHQVTQMGQEVILRCVPISNHLYFYWYRQILGQKVEFLVSFYNNEISEKSEIFDDQFSVERPDGSNFTLKIRSTKLEDSAMYFCASSGGGLETQYFGPGTRLLVL.

The chain uses TRBV5-1 and TRBJ2-1; no clear D. The CDR3 covers 13 residues. CDR1 and CDR2 (germline): SGHRS, YFSETQ. V dropped 4 bases and J dropped 5 bases, with 10 bases sitting between them. The CDR3 reads CASSDDGDNEQFF. The CDR3 DNA reads as TGCGCCAGCAGCGACGACGGAGACAATGAGCAGTTCTTC.

The V call is TRBV25-1, the J call TRBJ1-1, with a possible D match to TRBD1 (6 bases). The CDR3 covers 11 residues. V gave up 8 bases and J gave up 4 bases, with 8 bases separating them. Germline lookup yields CDR1 MGHDK and CDR2 SYGVNS. The CDR3 nucleotides are TGTGCCAGCTTCAGGGGCACTGAAGCTTTCTTT. Encoded protein: CASFRGTEAFF.

This chain joins TRBV7-2 and TRBJ2-6; D remains ambiguous. With 4 bases removed from V and 2 bases from J, the gap between germline ends came to 12 bases. This CDR3 region has 16 residues. CDR1 and CDR2 from the germline V gene are SGHTA and FQGNSA. The CDR3: CASSSSSEPGANVLTF. The CDR3 DNA is TGTGCCAGCAGCTCCTCCTCGGAACCTGGGGCCAACGTCCTGACTTTC. The variable domain in full, with the rest retrieved from reference TRBV7-2 and TRBJ2-6, is GAGVSQSPSNKVTEKGKDVELRCDPISGHTALYWYRQSLGQGLEFLIYFQGNSAPDKSGLPSDRFSAERTGGSVSTLTIQRTQQEDSAVYLCASSSSSEPGANVLTFGAGSRLTVL.

This clone came up a few times. The gene calls are TRBV7-2 and TRBJ2-1; 7 positions match TRBD2. The CDR3 contains 17 residues. The germline CDR1 and CDR2 sequences are SGHTA and FQGNSA. V trimming: 0 bases; J trimming: 1 base; junction bases outside the gene matches: 6. This chain's CDR3 is CASSLARVGGSYNEQFF. DNA of the CDR3: TGTGCCAGCAGCTTAGCGCGTGTGGGAGGGTCCTACAATGAGCAGTTCTTC.